These 26 T cell receptor beta chains were all obtained from the same sample, sequenced in a study of blood T cell repertoires in COVID-19. Measured with immunoSEQ multiplex PCR; TCRdb has only the in-frame clones, and not every one. The sample holds 200,000 to 300,000 clones; around 90% are singletons and the top ten take over 0.55%. Material for sequencing was peripheral blood. The receptors derive from a human donor in a cohort sampled during active COVID-19.

The J gene is TRBJ2-2, the V gene TRBV9; 13 nucleotides line up with TRBD2. In germline, CDR1 is SGDLS, CDR2 YYNGEE. J lost 2 bases, V lost 3 bases, and 4 bases had no gene match. The CDR3 consists of 17 residues. CDR3 in DNA: TGTGCCAGCAGCGGGACTAGCGGGAGAACTAACACCGGGGAGCTGTTTTTT. As protein: CASSGTSGRTNTGELFF.

The chain couples TRBV6-4 to TRBJ2-2; TRBD2 might be the D (7 bases). V lost 6 bases and J lost 2, with 13 bases in between. Germline CDR1 and CDR2: MRHNA and SNTAGT. This CDR3 spans 15 amino acids. As DNA, the CDR3 is TGTGCCAGCAGACCGAGCGGGACAAACACCGGGGAGCTGTTTTTT. Its translation: CASRPSGTNTGELFF.

This sequence joins TRBV30 and TRBJ2-7; 11 positions match TRBD1. This CDR3 is built from 13 residues. Germline CDR1 and CDR2: GTSNPN and SVGIG (reference sequence). Trimming removed 1 base from V and 5 bases from J; junction bases left unmatched: 1. The CDR3 sequence is CAWSGTGGHEQYF. The CDR3 bases are TGTGCCTGGAGTGGGACAGGGGGCCACGAGCAGTACTTC. Supplemented by reference TRBV30 and TRBJ2-7, the full variable domain reads SQTIHQWPATLVQPVGSPLSLECTVEGTSNPNLYWYRQAAGRGLQLLFYSVGIGQISSEVPQNLSASRPQDRQFILSSKKLLLSDSGFYLCAWSGTGGHEQYFGPGTRLTVT.

The J gene is TRBJ2-1, the V gene TRBV3-1 (or the pseudogene TRBV3-2); 12 bases map to TRBD2. Germline V gives CDR1 LGHDT, CDR2 YNNKEL (reference sequence). The CDR3 has 15 amino acids. After removal of 7 bases from V and 5 bases from J, the junction contained 6 bases not matched to a gene. The CDR3 bases are TGTGCCAGCAACCCCGGACTAGCGGGGAACAATGAGCAGTTCTTC. Protein: CASNPGLAGNNEQFF.

The chain uses TRBV28 and TRBJ1-5, with D possibly TRBD1 on 6 matching bases. The CDR3 is 15 residues long. The V and J ends lost 5 bases and 3 bases respectively, with 14 bases between them. Germline assignment: CDR1 MDHEN and CDR2 SYDVKM. The CDR3 spells CASSLRQASNQPQHF. The CDR3 bases are TGTGCCAGCAGTCTCCGACAGGCGTCCAATCAGCCCCAGCATTTT. The variable domain in full, with the rest retrieved from reference TRBV28 and TRBJ1-5, is DVKVTQSSRYLVKRTGEKVFLECVQDMDHENMFWYRQDPGLGLRLIYFSYDVKMKEKGDIPEGYSVSREKKERFSLILESASTNQTSMYLCASSLRQASNQPQHFGDGTRLSIL.

The rearrangement links TRBV6-5 to TRBJ1-1, with a tentative D call TRBD1 (5 bases). Germline assignment: CDR1 MNHEY and CDR2 SVGAGI. The CDR3 has 13 residues. V was shortened by 6 bases and J by 7 bases, with 15 bases between the two germline ends. The DNA for the CDR3 is TGTGCCAGCAGCCAGATGGGCGGGGGTGAAGCTTTCTTT. Its translation is CASSQMGGGEAFF.

This chain links TRBV19 with TRBJ1-2; D is possibly TRBD1 (5 bases). Germline V CDR1 and CDR2: LNHDA, SQIVND (reference sequence). This CDR3 is 12 amino acids long. V lost 6 bases to trimming and J lost 4 bases, with 9 bases between them. CDR3 region: CASRQQVYGYTF. The DNA of the CDR3 is TGTGCCAGTAGGCAACAGGTCTATGGCTACACCTTC.

The chain has TRBV27 and TRBJ1-4; D gene unclear. The V end was cut by 3 bases, the J end by 7 bases, with 15 bases between. The CDR3 is 15 amino acids. Germline V gives CDR1 MNHEY, CDR2 SMNVEV (reference sequence). This CDR3 is CASSFSDVSGEKLFF. The CDR3 nucleotides read TGTGCCAGCAGTTTCTCAGACGTATCGGGTGAAAAACTGTTTTTT. The full variable domain, in which reference TRBV27 and TRBJ1-4 provide the parts outside the CDR3, is EAQVTQNPRYLITVTGKKLTVTCSQNMNHEYMSWYRQDPGLGLRQIYYSMNVEVTDKGDVPEGYKVSRKEKRNFPLILESPSPNQTSLYFCASSFSDVSGEKLFFGSGTQLSVL.

Only one count was recorded for this clone. This sequence joins TRBV27 and TRBJ2-7; tentatively, D is TRBD2 (6 bases). Germline loops: CDR1 MNHEY, CDR2 SMNVEV (reference sequence). The CDR3 is 13 residues long. Trimming took 8 bases from V and 0 from J, leaving 11 bases between them. CDR3 residues: CASARGSSYEQYF. DNA of the CDR3: TGTGCCAGCGCGCGGGGATCCTCCTACGAGCAGTACTTC.

The count of this clone is one. V gene TRBV7-2 combines with J gene TRBJ2-5, with 9 bases that match TRBD2. Germline CDR1 SGHTA, CDR2 FQGNSA. The V gene end was trimmed by 5 bases and the J gene end by 0 bases; junction bases not matched to a gene: 7. The CDR3 has 16 amino acids. The CDR3 nucleotides read TGTGCCAGCAGCCCCCCCAGCGGGGGGAACCAAGAGACCCAGTACTTC. Amino acid sequence: CASSPPSGGNQETQYF.

The rearrangement links TRBV29-1 to TRBJ1-1; no clear D. Germline CDR1 and CDR2: SQVTM and ANQGSEA. Trimming pared 6 bases from V and 1 base from J, leaving 12 bases between. The CDR3 loop spans 13 amino acids. CDR3 in amino acids: CSVPREGNTEAFF. The CDR3 DNA sequence: TGCAGCGTGCCCCGGGAGGGGAACACTGAAGCTTTCTTT. Based on the CDR3 plus reference TRBV29-1 and TRBJ1-1, the full variable domain is SAVISQKPSRDICQRGTSLTIQCQVDSQVTMMFWYRQQPGQSLTLIATANQGSEATYESGFVIDKFPISRPNLTFSTLTVSNMSPEDSSIYLCSVPREGNTEAFFGQGTRLTVV.

The CDR3 region is CASSQEQDRGTYGYTF. The DNA for the CDR3 is TGCGCCAGCAGCCAAGAACAGGACAGGGGAACCTATGGCTACACCTTC. The chain employs TRBV4-3 and TRBJ1-2, with 9 nucleotides matching TRBD1. The V gene end was trimmed by 0 bases and the J gene end by 4 bases; junction bases not matched to a gene: 6. Germline V gene data show CDR1 as LGHNA and CDR2 as YSLEER. The CDR3 spans 16 residues.

This clone was seen only once. The chain is built from TRBV11-2 and TRBJ2-4; D is possibly TRBD1 (6 bases). In germline, CDR1 is SGHAT, CDR2 FQNNGV. The CDR3 contains 15 residues. The V end was cut by 8 bases, the J end by 5 bases, with 19 bases between. The CDR3 DNA is TGTGCCAGCGGCCAGGGGCAAGGCATCGAAAACATTCAGTACTTC. Amino acids: CASGQGQGIENIQYF.

J is TRBJ1-4 and V is TRBV28; perhaps TRBD1 as D (5 bases). The CDR3 is made up of 12 amino acids. CDR1 and CDR2 from the germline V gene are MDHEN and SYDVKM. V was trimmed by 11 bases and J by 7 bases, leaving 14 bases between them. The CDR3 region has the DNA TGTGCCGCCGTAAGGGGCCGTGAAAAACTGTTTTTT. Translating it yields CAAVRGREKLFF.

A single count supports this clone. The J gene is TRBJ2-7, the V gene TRBV7-2, with TRBD2 matching over 10 bases. CDR1 and CDR2 from the germline V gene are SGHTA and FQGNSA. This CDR3 has 13 amino acids. The V and J ends lost 5 bases and 4 bases, in that order; junction bases with no gene match: 2. CDR3 sequence (DNA): TGTGCCAGCAGCAAGCGGGAGGGTTACGAGCAGTACTTC. Its translation: CASSKREGYEQYF.

The rearrangement uses TRBV9 and TRBJ2-7, with 11 bases lining up with TRBD1. Germline-derived CDR1 and CDR2 are SGDLS and YYNGEE. The CDR3 has 14 residues. Trimming at V came to 5 bases and at J to 5 bases, leaving 6 bases not matched to a gene. The CDR3 protein is CASSAGTGGHEQYF. Here the CDR3 DNA reads TGTGCCAGCAGTGCCGGGACAGGGGGTCACGAGCAGTACTTC.

Only a few counts were recorded for this clone. This chain connects TRBV4-3 to TRBJ1-1, with 7 bases matching TRBD1. V was clipped by 3 bases and J by 1 base; unmatched bases: 2. The germline V gene has CDR1 LGHNA and CDR2 YSLEER. This CDR3 is built from 14 residues. CDR3 DNA sequence: TGCGCCAGCAGCCATTACAGGGGGAACACTGAAGCTTTCTTT. The encoded protein is CASSHYRGNTEAFF.

V and J are TRBV28 and TRBJ2-6; 10 bases match TRBD1. The V gene's germline CDR1 is MDHEN and CDR2 SYDVKM. The junction had 6 bases not matched to a gene; V was cut back by 7 bases and J by 3 bases. This CDR3 is built from 16 residues. The DNA for the CDR3 is TGTGCCAGCATCCGACAGGGGGCTGGTGGGGCCAACGTCCTGACTTTC. Translating it yields CASIRQGAGGANVLTF.

V gene TRBV6-6 combines with J gene TRBJ2-7, with 10 nucleotides matching TRBD1. This CDR3 has 15 residues. Germline V gives CDR1 MNHNY, CDR2 SVGAGI (reference sequence). V shed 6 bases, J shed 3 bases, and the junction held 8 bases outside the gene matches. The chain's CDR3 is CASSDTGTGVYEQYF. In nucleotides, the CDR3 is TGTGCCAGCAGCGACACCGGGACAGGGGTCTACGAGCAGTACTTC.

The chain has TRBV5-6 and TRBJ2-7, with 7 bases that match TRBD1. Looked up from germline, CDR1 is SGHDT and CDR2 is YYEEEE. CDR3 length equals 13 residues. J gave up 2 bases and V 7 bases, and 6 bases lay outside the gene matches. CDR3 protein: CASARGSTYEQYF. CDR3 coding DNA: TGTGCCAGCGCCAGGGGGTCAACCTACGAGCAGTACTTC.

The rearrangement links TRBV19 to TRBJ1-1; D is ambiguous. The V end was cut by 5 bases, the J end by 1 base, with 11 bases between. CDR3 length equals 14 residues. CDR1 is LNHDA, CDR2 SQIVND, per germline (reference sequence). In DNA, the CDR3 is TGTGCCAGTAGTCCTCCCCCGGGGAACACTGAAGCTTTCTTT. Residues: CASSPPPGNTEAFF.

The chain joins TRBV19 to TRBJ1-5; maybe TRBD1 (5 bases). The CDR3 is 13 residues long. Trimming took off 6 bases at V and 7 bases at J, with 13 bases between the two ends. Germline CDR1 reads LNHDA; CDR2 reads SQIVND (reference sequence). CDR3 sequence reads: CASSKQGSQPQHF. CDR3 sequence (DNA): TGTGCCAGTAGCAAGCAGGGAAGCCAGCCCCAGCATTTT.

This chain uses TRBV5-8 with TRBJ1-5; no clear D gene. Deletions cut 0 bases from V and 7 bases from J, with 14 bases between. This CDR3 is built from 15 residues. CDR1 and CDR2 (germline): SGHTS, YDEGEE. The CDR3 DNA reads as TGTGCCAGCAGCTTGGGGGCAGGAACTGAACAGCCCCAGCATTTT. Translated, it gives CASSLGAGTEQPQHF.

The chain has TRBV7-9 and TRBJ1-1; the match to TRBD1 covers 7 bases. The J segment lost 7 bases and the V segment lost 5 bases, leaving 7 bases of the junction unmatched. CDR3 length equals 13 residues. Germline values: CDR1 SEHNR, CDR2 FQNEAQ (reference sequence). The CDR3 DNA reads as TGTGCCAGCAGCCCCGGGACAGTTAATGAAGCTTTCTTT. It is translated as CASSPGTVNEAFF.

V and J are TRBV4-3 and TRBJ1-1; 8 bases are a match to TRBD1. CDR1 is LGHNA and CDR2 is YSLEER in the germline V gene. Trimming removed 5 bases from V and 1 base from J; junction bases left unmatched: 3. The CDR3 is made up of 14 amino acids. The CDR3 DNA sequence: TGCGCCAGCAGCATCGGGACAGGGAACACTGAAGCTTTCTTT. Translating it yields CASSIGTGNTEAFF.

The chain joins TRBV4-2 to TRBJ2-7, with D possibly matching TRBD2 (6 bases). From germline, CDR1 is LGHNA and CDR2 YNFKEQ. The CDR3 covers 17 residues. The V end lost 0 bases, the J end lost 6 bases, and 21 bases lay between the germline ends. The CDR3 DNA reads TGTGCCAGCAGCCAAGAGGCGGAAACGGGAGAGGAGGCCGAGCAGTACTTC. Protein product: CASSQEAETGEEAEQYF.